Following are 5 T cell receptor beta chains from one sample sequenced in a study of T cell responses to AZD1222 COVID-19 vaccine. Clones were read by immunoSEQ multiplex PCR, and TCRdb kept only the in-frame ones, dropping some. In the table there are some 150,000 clones, around 95% of which are singletons. Sequencing was performed on peripheral blood, taken on day 0 of AZD1222 vaccination. Receptors originate from an adult in good health.

J is TRBJ1-2 and V is TRBV5-6; 10 positions agree with TRBD1. The length of the CDR3 is 15 residues. The trim removed 4 bases at V and 7 bases at J, leaving 10 bases unmatched. Germline values: CDR1 SGHDT, CDR2 YYEEEE. The DNA of the CDR3 is TGTGCCAGCAGCCGAACCCGGGACAGGGGTTTTGGCTACACCTTC. It encodes CASSRTRDRGFGYTF.

The chain employs TRBV20-1 and TRBJ1-2; no definite D call. Germline assignment: CDR1 DFQATT and CDR2 SNEGSKA (reference sequence). This CDR3 has 15 residues. Trimming took off 3 bases at V and 7 bases at J, with 21 bases between the two ends. The CDR3 nucleotides read TGCAGTGCTAGTAGGTCGGTAGGGTTCGGGGTTGGCTACACCTTC. Amino acid sequence: CSASRSVGFGVGYTF.

The chain combines TRBV5-1 with TRBJ1-1; 8 bases fit TRBD1. The CDR3 is 19 amino acids. Per germline, CDR1 SGHRS and CDR2 YFSETQ. V was pared by 2 bases and J by 1 base, with 16 bases of the junction left unmatched. CDR3 protein: CASSLRRTGNLNRNTEAFF. The DNA for the CDR3 is TGCGCCAGCAGCTTACGGAGGACAGGGAACTTAAATCGGAACACTGAAGCTTTCTTT.

This rearrangement joins TRBV7-8 to TRBJ1-5; D remains ambiguous. From germline, CDR1 is SGHVS and CDR2 FQNEAQ. The CDR3 runs to 16 residues. Trimming removed 1 base from V and 0 bases from J, with 10 bases in between. The CDR3 region is CASSLDGSRSNQPQHF. The CDR3 DNA follows: TGTGCCAGCAGCTTAGACGGGAGTCGTAGCAATCAGCCCCAGCATTTT.

CDR3 sequence reads: CASSQDRIGVNTEAFF. CDR3 DNA: TGCGCCAGCAGCCAAGATCGAATCGGGGTGAACACTGAAGCTTTCTTT. The chain joins TRBV4-3 to TRBJ1-1; no clear D gene. V lost 0 bases and J 0 bases, leaving 11 bases between the germline ends. CDR3 length equals 16 residues. Germline loops: CDR1 LGHNA, CDR2 YSLEER.